The TCR beta chain described here comes from a study of post-analysis software for immune sequencing data. Study summary: There were relapsing-remitting, secondary progressive and progressive-relapsing multiple sclerosis among the disease courses included. Overall study findings and caveats: In patients, roughly five TRBV segments were more frequent than in controls, with TRBV5-6, TRBV5-1 and TRBV20-1 among them. Strong co-clustering by F measure was evident for samples that had been prepared in the same batch. For normalized Chao1 diversity, multiple sclerosis patients scored significantly lower than controls did.

Details on this clonotype: The antigen is undetermined.

V lost 0 bases and J 4 bases, leaving 8 bases between the germline ends. Germline V gene data show CDR1 as SGDLS and CDR2 as YYNGEE. CDR3 length equals 13 residues. TCR beta cDNA libraries included unique molecular identifiers. T cells numbering roughly 0.9 to 10 million yielded cDNA molecules that totaled some 500,000. From the PCR reads, TCRdb called clonotypes with MiXCR, one entry per CDR3 protein. Of about 680,000 distinct CDR3 sequences detected, over 45% appear once; the ten largest clones hold 10% to 12%. This chain connects TRBV9 to TRBJ2-7; D remains ambiguous. The TCR sequence derives from a girl aged 2-10 years with multiple sclerosis. Material: blood. The CDR3 region is CASSVEDGYEQYF. CDR3 bases: TGTGCCAGCAGCGTAGAAGACGGTTACGAGCAGTACTTC.